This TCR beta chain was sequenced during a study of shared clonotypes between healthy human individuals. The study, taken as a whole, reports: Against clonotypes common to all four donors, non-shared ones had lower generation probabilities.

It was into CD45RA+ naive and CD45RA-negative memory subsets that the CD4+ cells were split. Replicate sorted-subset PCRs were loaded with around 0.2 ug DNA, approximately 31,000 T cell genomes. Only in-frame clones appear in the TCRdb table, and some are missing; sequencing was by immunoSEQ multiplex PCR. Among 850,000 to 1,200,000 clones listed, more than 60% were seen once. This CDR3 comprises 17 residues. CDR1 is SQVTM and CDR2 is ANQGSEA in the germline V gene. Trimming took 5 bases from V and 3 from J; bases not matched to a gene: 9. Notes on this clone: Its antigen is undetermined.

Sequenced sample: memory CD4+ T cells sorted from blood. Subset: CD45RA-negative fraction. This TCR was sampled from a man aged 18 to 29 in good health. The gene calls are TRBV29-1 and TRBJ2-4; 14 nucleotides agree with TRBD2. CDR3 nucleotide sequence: TGCAGCGTTCCCGGGACTAGCGGGAGAAATGACAAAAACATTCAGTACTTC. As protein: CSVPGTSGRNDKNIQYF.